Described below is a single TCR beta chain sequence and its context. Its matching antigen is unknown. The CDR3 length is 14 residues. With 2 bases clipped from V and 6 bases from J, the junction kept 3 bases outside the gene matches. CDR1 is MNHEY, CDR2 SMNVEV, per germline (reference sequence). Measured with immunoSEQ multiplex PCR; TCRdb has only the in-frame clones, and not every one. The sample has around 400,000 clones, 90% seen once. As to treatment: roughly 20 received Ad26.COV2.S at low or high dose, single or two shots; about 5 received placebo; per-sample allocation not given. The samples date from day 63 after the first vaccine or placebo injection. The data belong to a study of Ad26.COV2.S vaccination and SARS-CoV-2 variants. Study-wide points: For non-spike TCRs, breadth in vaccine recipients resembled that in placebo recipients.

J is TRBJ2-7 and V is TRBV27; 11 positions match TRBD1. The clonotype was recovered from a person aged 18-60 years who received the Ad26.COV2.S COVID-19 vaccine or a placebo. Sequenced material: peripheral blood, taken in a trial of Ad26.COV2.S vaccine versus placebo. The CDR3 spells CASSLRTGGLEQYF. CDR3 coding DNA: TGTGCCAGCAGTTTAAGGACAGGGGGCCTCGAGCAGTACTTC.